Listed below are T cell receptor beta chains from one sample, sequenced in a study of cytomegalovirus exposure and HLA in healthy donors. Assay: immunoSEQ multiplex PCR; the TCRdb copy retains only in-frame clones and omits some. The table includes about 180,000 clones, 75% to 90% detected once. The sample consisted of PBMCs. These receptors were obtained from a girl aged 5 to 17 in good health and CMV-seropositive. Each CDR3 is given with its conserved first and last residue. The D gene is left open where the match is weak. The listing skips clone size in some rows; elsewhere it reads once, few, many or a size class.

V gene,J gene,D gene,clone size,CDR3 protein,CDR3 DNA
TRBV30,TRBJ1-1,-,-,CAWSLGGGGAFF,TGTGCCTGGTCCTTAGGGGGGGGAGGGGCTTTCTTT
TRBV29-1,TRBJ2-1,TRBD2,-,CSVEDPRAGVGGEQFF,TGCAGCGTTGAAGACCCTCGTGCGGGAGTAGGTGGTGAGCAGTTCTTC
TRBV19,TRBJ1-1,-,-,CASSTFARQMNTEAFF,TGTGCCAGTAGCACTTTTGCGAGACAGATGAACACTGAAGCTTTCTTT
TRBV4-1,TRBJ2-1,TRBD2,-,CASSQALLGLAGVDAQFF,TGCGCCAGCAGCCAAGCGCTGCTCGGGCTAGCGGGAGTGGATGCGCAGTTCTTC
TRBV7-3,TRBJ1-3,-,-,CASSSTGSGNTIYF,TGTGCCAGCAGCTCTACAGGGTCTGGAAACACCATATATTTT
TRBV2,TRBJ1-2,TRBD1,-,CAKGQKANYGYTF,TGTGCCAAGGGACAGAAAGCTAACTATGGCTACACCTTC
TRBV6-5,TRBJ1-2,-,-,CASRKSGDGGYGYTF,TGTGCCAGCAGAAAATCAGGGGATGGAGGCTATGGCTACACCTTC
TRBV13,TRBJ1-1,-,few,CASSLDGELNTEAFF,TGTGCCAGCAGCTTAGATGGAGAGCTGAACACTGAAGCTTTCTTT
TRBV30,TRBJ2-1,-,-,CASSRSYNEQFF,TGTGCCAGCTCTAGATCGTACAATGAGCAGTTCTTC
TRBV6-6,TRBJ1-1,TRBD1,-,CASSNPGQGDTEAFF,TGTGCCAGCAGTAACCCGGGACAGGGGGACACTGAAGCTTTCTTT
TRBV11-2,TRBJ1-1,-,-,CASRRIGGDTEAFF,TGTGCCAGCAGACGCATAGGGGGGGACACTGAAGCTTTCTTT
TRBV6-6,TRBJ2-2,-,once,CASSYSGTITGELFF,TGTGCCAGCAGTTACTCCGGGACAATCACCGGGGAGCTGTTTTTT
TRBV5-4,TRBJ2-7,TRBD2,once,CASSWGWEGPYEQYF,TGTGCCAGCAGCTGGGGGTGGGAGGGCCCCTACGAGCAGTACTTC
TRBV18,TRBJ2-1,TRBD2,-,CASSPLGLAGDNEQFF,TGTGCCAGCTCACCTTTGGGACTAGCGGGAGACAATGAGCAGTTCTTC
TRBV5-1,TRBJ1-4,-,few,CASSLVGATNEKLFF,TGCGCCAGCAGCTTGGTAGGGGCAACTAATGAAAAACTGTTTTTT
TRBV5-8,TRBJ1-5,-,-,CASSRFPVAGQPQHF,TGTGCCAGCAGCCGCTTCCCCGTCGCAGGTCAGCCCCAGCATTTT
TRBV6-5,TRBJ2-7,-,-,CASSYLDRPSYEQYF,TGTGCCAGCAGTTACCTGGACAGACCCTCCTACGAGCAGTACTTC
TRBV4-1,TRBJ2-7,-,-,CASSPHSLDSGSYEQYF,TGCGCCAGCAGCCCGCACTCACTGGACAGCGGCTCCTACGAGCAGTACTTC
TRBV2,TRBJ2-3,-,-,CAGDSQGADTQYF,TGTGCCGGGGATTCCCAGGGCGCAGATACGCAGTATTTT
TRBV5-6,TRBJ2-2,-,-,CASSLSTGYTGELFF,TGTGCCAGCAGCTTGTCAACAGGGTACACCGGGGAGCTGTTTTTT
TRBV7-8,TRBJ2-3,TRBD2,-,CASSFLPGLAAADTQYF,TGTGCCAGCAGCTTTCTACCGGGACTAGCGGCCGCAGATACGCAGTATTTT
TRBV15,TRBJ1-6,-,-,CATSRRRPGSDSPLHF,TGTGCCACCAGCAGGAGAAGACCTGGGAGCGATTCACCCCTCCACTTT
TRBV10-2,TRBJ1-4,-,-,CASSEVARSEKLFF,TGCGCCAGCAGTGAAGTAGCCAGATCCGAAAAACTGTTTTTT
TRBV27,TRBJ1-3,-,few,CASSPYFSGNTIYF,TGTGCCAGCAGTCCGTATTTCTCTGGAAACACCATATATTTT
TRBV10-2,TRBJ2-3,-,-,CASLREYTDTQYF,TGCGCCAGCTTGCGGGAATACACAGATACGCAGTATTTT
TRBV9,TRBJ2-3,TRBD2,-,CASSAGETSPTRTDTQYF,TGTGCCAGCAGCGCTGGAGAGACTAGCCCCACACGTACAGATACGCAGTATTTT
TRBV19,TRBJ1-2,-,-,CASSIRSGRANYGYTF,TGTGCCAGTAGTATCCGGTCCGGGAGGGCTAACTATGGCTACACCTTC
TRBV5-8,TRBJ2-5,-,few,CASTIRETQYF,TGTGCCAGCACCATCCGGGAGACCCAGTACTTC
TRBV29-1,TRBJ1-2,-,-,CSVVPPRQRIRYGYTF,TGCAGCGTTGTGCCGCCTAGGCAGCGTATTAGGTATGGCTACACCTTC
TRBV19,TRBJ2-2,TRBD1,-,CASNKIGQGSPGELFF,TGTGCCAGTAACAAGATTGGACAGGGCTCGCCCGGGGAGCTGTTTTTT
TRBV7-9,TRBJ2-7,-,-,CASSLGTQGNEQYF,TGTGCCAGCAGCTTAGGTACTCAGGGGAACGAGCAGTACTTC
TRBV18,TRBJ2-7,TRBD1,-,CASSPTGAAYEQYF,TGTGCCAGCTCACCGACAGGGGCGGCGTACGAGCAGTACTTC
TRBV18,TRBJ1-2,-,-,CASSPYEGREAGYTF,TGTGCCAGCTCACCATATGAGGGGCGGGAGGCTGGCTACACCTTC
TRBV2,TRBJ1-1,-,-,CASRDDRGARGEAFF,TGTGCCAGCAGGGATGACCGGGGGGCTCGAGGTGAAGCTTTCTTT
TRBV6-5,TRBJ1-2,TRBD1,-,CASRDRGNGFGYTF,TGTGCCAGCAGGGACAGGGGGAACGGGTTTGGCTACACCTTC
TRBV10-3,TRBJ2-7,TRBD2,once,CAISGPLGSGRYDEQYF,TGTGCCATCAGCGGTCCCTTAGGGAGCGGGAGGTATGACGAGCAGTACTTC
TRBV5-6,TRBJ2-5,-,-,CASSLGQVPETQYF,TGTGCCAGCAGCTTGGGTCAGGTCCCAGAGACCCAGTACTTC
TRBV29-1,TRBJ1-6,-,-,CIGDNSPLHF,TGCATAGGGGATAATTCACCCCTCCACTTT
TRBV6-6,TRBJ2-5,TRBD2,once,CASSRGLAGGETQYF,TGTGCCAGCAGTAGGGGACTAGCGGGAGGAGAGACCCAGTACTTC
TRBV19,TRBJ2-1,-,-,CASSMPRFGTAWFF,TGTGCCAGTAGTATGCCTCGATTTGGGACTGCATGGTTCTTC
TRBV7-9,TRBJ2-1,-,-,CASSETSNEQFF,TGTGCCAGCAGCGAAACTAGCAATGAGCAGTTCTTC
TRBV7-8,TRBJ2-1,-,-,CASSLRSIEHNEQFF,TGTGCCAGCAGCTTAAGAAGCATCGAACACAATGAGCAGTTCTTC
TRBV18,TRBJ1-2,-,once,CASSPLGDTTSSGYTF,TGTGCCAGCTCACCCCTGGGGGACACCACTTCTTCTGGCTACACCTTC
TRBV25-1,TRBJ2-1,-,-,CASSEPTGFYNEQFF,TGTGCCAGCAGTGAACCAACGGGATTCTACAATGAGCAGTTCTTC
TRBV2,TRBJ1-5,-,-,CASSEQIVSNQPQHF,TGTGCCAGCAGTGAACAAATAGTCAGCAATCAGCCCCAGCATTTT
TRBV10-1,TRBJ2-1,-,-,CASSEKTGYHNEQFF,TGCGCCAGCAGTGAAAAGACGGGGTACCACAATGAGCAGTTCTTC
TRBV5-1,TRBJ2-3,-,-,CASREGGGTDTQYF,TGCGCCAGCAGGGAAGGGGGAGGCACAGATACGCAGTATTTT
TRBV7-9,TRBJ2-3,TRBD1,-,CARGDSSTDTQYF,TGTGCCAGGGGGGACAGTAGCACAGATACGCAGTATTTT